These 29 T cell receptor beta chains share one sample of origin, sequenced in a study of early T cells in non-severe SARS-CoV-2 infection. TCRdb processed the 5' RACE reads anew with MiXCR; each CDR3 protein has one entry. The sample contains more than 80,000 distinct CDR3 sequences, approximately 16% of which appear only once. Sequenced: whole blood. The origin of the receptors is an adult who was a healthcare worker with PCR-confirmed SARS-CoV-2 infection or an uninfected control (not recorded which).

The V and J genes are TRBV27 and TRBJ1-2; D is uncertain. This CDR3 is 14 amino acids long. Germline V CDR1 and CDR2: MNHEY, SMNVEV (reference sequence). Between the trimmed V and J ends, which lost 3 bases and 3 bases, there was a span of 11 bases. As DNA, the CDR3 is TGTGCCAGCAGTTTCGGGTCGGACTACTATGGCTACACCTTC. As protein: CASSFGSDYYGYTF.

This rearrangement joins TRBV7-9 to TRBJ2-2, with D perhaps matching TRBD1 (5 bases). With 2 bases removed from V and 0 bases from J, the gap between germline ends came to 7 bases. CDR1 is SEHNR and CDR2 is FQNEAQ in the germline V gene (reference sequence). The CDR3 is made up of 15 amino acids. CDR3 in DNA: TGTGCCAGCAGCTTACGACAGTCGAACACCGGGGAGCTGTTTTTT. This encodes CASSLRQSNTGELFF.

The rearrangement links TRBV27 to TRBJ1-5; 8 bases align to TRBD1. The V segment lost 5 bases and the J segment 4 bases; nucleotides outside the gene matches: 4. The germline CDR1 and CDR2 sequences are MNHEY and SMNVEV (reference sequence). The CDR3 sequence is 14 residues long. The CDR3: CASSRTGWNQPQHF. The CDR3 DNA reads as TGTGCCAGCAGTCGGACAGGGTGGAATCAGCCCCAGCATTTT.

This clonotype was recorded a few times. The chain employs TRBV7-8 and TRBJ2-3; 9 bases are shared with TRBD2. Germline trimming cut 3 bases from V and 3 bases from J; bases unmatched to any gene: 7. The CDR3 consists of 16 residues. Germline loops: CDR1 SGHVS, CDR2 FQNEAQ. CDR3 bases: TGTGCCAGCAGCTTCGTACTAGCGGGTTTAACAGATACGCAGTATTTT. Translation gives CASSFVLAGLTDTQYF.

The V call is TRBV28, the J call TRBJ1-1, with D possibly TRBD1 on 5 matching bases. The CDR3 runs to 13 residues. The germline gives CDR1 MDHEN, CDR2 SYDVKM. V shed 6 bases and J shed 8 bases, with 16 bases lying between them. CDR3 sequence reads: CASRSGLSSEAFF. CDR3 nucleotides: TGTGCCAGCAGATCGGGACTCTCATCGGAAGCTTTCTTT.

The chain couples TRBV5-4 to TRBJ2-7, with unresolved D. Germline lookup yields CDR1 SGHNT and CDR2 YYREEE (reference sequence). CDR3 length: 11 amino acids. The V and J ends lost 4 bases and 6 bases respectively, with 8 bases between them. The CDR3 DNA sequence: TGTGCCAGCAGCAAGGACGCCGAGCAGTACTTC. This codes for CASSKDAEQYF.

Many counts were recorded for this clonotype. This chain uses TRBV7-8 with TRBJ2-1; 11 nucleotides match TRBD2. This CDR3 region has 15 residues. Germline V gene sequence: CDR1 SGHVS, CDR2 FQNEAQ. The J segment lost 4 bases and the V segment lost 4 bases, leaving 3 bases of the junction unmatched. The CDR3: CASSSRLAGYNEQFF. CDR3 DNA: TGTGCCAGCAGCTCCCGACTAGCGGGATACAATGAGCAGTTCTTC.

The chain uses TRBV30 and TRBJ1-6; D gene uncertain. The germline V and J ends were trimmed by 0 bases and 7 bases, with 16 bases remaining between them. CDR3 length equals 16 residues. Germline CDR1 is GTSNPN and CDR2 is SVGIG (reference sequence). DNA of the CDR3: TGTGCCTGGAGTGTAATTCTCTGGTTTCGGAATTCACCCCTCCACTTT. Translated, it gives CAWSVILWFRNSPLHF.

The genes are TRBV20-1 and TRBJ2-3; 9 bases line up with TRBD2. Germline-derived CDR1 and CDR2 are DFQATT and SNEGSKA (reference sequence). The CDR3 runs to 16 residues. With 5 bases clipped from V and 7 bases from J, the junction kept 16 bases outside the gene matches. CDR3 sequence (DNA): TGCAGTGCTGAAGACCGGGAGCGGGGGGACCCGAATACGCAGTATTTT. Amino acid sequence: CSAEDRERGDPNTQYF.

In this sample, this clonotype turned up many times. V and J are TRBV7-9 and TRBJ1-2, with D unresolved. Between the trimmed V and J ends, which lost 10 bases and 0 bases, there was a span of 9 bases. CDR1 and CDR2 (germline): SEHNR, FQNEAQ (reference sequence). The CDR3 consists of 12 residues. The CDR3 DNA reads as TGTGCCACGACCGAAGCTAACTATGGCTACACCTTC. Protein product: CATTEANYGYTF.

The chain has TRBV29-1 and TRBJ2-3, with D perhaps matching TRBD1 (6 bases). The germline V and J ends were trimmed by 4 bases and 6 bases, with 20 bases remaining between them. This CDR3 is 15 amino acids long. Germline assignment: CDR1 SQVTM and CDR2 ANQGSEA. The CDR3 DNA sequence: TGCAGCGTTGTCACCGGGACACACGGTCTTGATACGCAGTATTTT. Translated, it gives CSVVTGTHGLDTQYF.

The chain carries TRBV3-1 and TRBJ1-5; no clear D gene. CDR3 length: 15 residues. Germline V gene data show CDR1 as LGHDT and CDR2 as YNNKEL (reference sequence). The V and J ends lost 1 base and 2 bases respectively, with 9 bases between them. Here the CDR3 reads CASSQGGSGNQPQHF. The DNA of the CDR3 is TGTGCCAGCAGCCAAGGAGGAAGCGGCAATCAGCCCCAGCATTTT.

This clonotype was picked up a small number of times. The chain combines TRBV7-9 with TRBJ2-1, with D perhaps matching TRBD2 (5 bases). Germline V gene sequence: CDR1 SEHNR, CDR2 FQNEAQ (reference sequence). Trimming took off 1 base at V and 8 bases at J, with 21 bases between the two ends. The CDR3 contains 17 residues. The CDR3 loop is CASSLVVVTSTRDEQFF. As DNA, the CDR3 is TGTGCCAGCAGCTTAGTCGTGGTGACTTCCACTAGGGATGAGCAGTTCTTC. Looking up the rest from reference TRBV7-9 and TRBJ2-1 gives the full variable domain: DTGVSQNPRHKITKRGQNVTFRCDPISEHNRLYWYRQTLGQGPEFLTYFQNEAQLEKSRLLSDRFSAERPKGSFSTLEIQRTEQGDSAMYLCASSLVVVTSTRDEQFFGPGTRLTVL.

This clonotype was counted between two and nine times. The chain has TRBV10-3 and TRBJ1-2, with D uncertain. V was clipped by 6 bases and J by 8 bases, with 7 bases between them. The CDR3 covers 10 residues. Germline V gene sequence: CDR1 ENHRY, CDR2 SYGVKD. The CDR3 nucleotides read TGTGCCATCAGGCAGGACGGCTACACCTTC. Translation gives CAIRQDGYTF.

The chain is built from TRBV10-1 and TRBJ2-7; a weak D match, TRBD2 (5 bases). Germline V gene data show CDR1 as WNHNN and CDR2 as SYGVQD (reference sequence). V lost 8 bases and J 5 bases, leaving 16 bases between the germline ends. CDR3 length equals 13 residues. The CDR3 region has the DNA TGCGCCAGCCAGGATTCCCTCGGGGACGAGCAGTACTTC. It encodes CASQDSLGDEQYF.

This clonotype was observed a handful of times. The V gene is TRBV7-2, the J gene TRBJ2-1; 8 bases agree with TRBD2. The CDR3 runs to 16 residues. Germline trimming cut 6 bases from V and 9 bases from J; bases unmatched to any gene: 16. Germline V gene lookup returns CDR1 SGHTA and CDR2 FQGNSA. CDR3 sequence (DNA): TGTGCCAGCAGATATAGTCACCGGGGGGGCCTACGTGAGCAGTTCTTC. This sequence encodes CASRYSHRGGLREQFF.

The sample holds a few counts of this clonotype. This chain uses TRBV5-1 with TRBJ2-7; 7 nucleotides agree with TRBD1. Germline V lookup: CDR1 SGHRS, CDR2 YFSETQ. This CDR3 spans 14 amino acids. V shed 1 base, J shed 2 bases, and the junction held 3 bases outside the gene matches. CDR3 coding DNA: TGCGCCAGCAGCTTGACAGGGGCCCCCTACGAGCAGTACTTC. Protein product: CASSLTGAPYEQYF.

The chain has TRBV7-2 and TRBJ2-7; 10 bases align to TRBD2. The CDR3 length is 14 residues. With 7 bases clipped from V and 2 bases from J, the junction kept 5 bases outside the gene matches. Germline V gene sequence: CDR1 SGHTA, CDR2 FQGNSA. The CDR3 nucleotides are TGTGCCAGCATGACTAGCGGGCTCGCCTACGAGCAGTACTTC. This codes for CASMTSGLAYEQYF.

The rearrangement links TRBV11-2 to TRBJ2-1, with 10 bases aligning to TRBD2. V shed 5 bases and J 5 bases; nucleotides not matched to a gene: 12. The CDR3 has 17 residues. Germline-derived CDR1 and CDR2 are SGHAT and FQNNGV. CDR3 DNA sequence: TGTGCCAGCAGCCCACGAGTGGGACTAGCGTACAACAATGAGCAGTTCTTC. Translating it yields CASSPRVGLAYNNEQFF.

The V call is TRBV20-1, the J call TRBJ2-7, with D perhaps matching TRBD1 or TRBD2 (5 bases each). V dropped 1 base and J dropped 3 bases, with 10 bases sitting between them. CDR1 and CDR2 (germline): DFQATT, SNEGSKA (reference sequence). CDR3 length: 13 residues. DNA of the CDR3: TGCAGTGCTAGAGTTGGGGGAAACTACGAGCAGTACTTC. Translating it yields CSARVGGNYEQYF.

The CDR3 here is CSALRETQYF. CDR3 sequence (DNA): TGCAGTGCCCTGAGAGAGACCCAGTACTTC. This rearrangement joins TRBV20-1 to TRBJ2-5; no clear D gene. The ends were cut back, 6 bases at V and 4 bases at J, with 6 bases in the middle. From germline, CDR1 is DFQATT and CDR2 SNEGSKA (reference sequence). The CDR3 extends over 10 amino acids.

CDR3 amino acids: CASSLQTGGVYEQYF. For the CDR3, the DNA is TGTGCCAGCAGCTTACAGACAGGGGGTGTTTACGAGCAGTACTTC. V is TRBV7-2 and J is TRBJ2-7; TRBD1 matches at 9 bases. Germline CDR1 is SGHTA and CDR2 is FQGNSA. CDR3 size: 15 residues. V was pared by 2 bases and J by 4 bases, with 6 bases of the junction left unmatched.

The gene calls are TRBV18 and TRBJ2-7; TRBD1 aligns across 7 bases. Trimming took 3 bases from V and 7 from J; bases not matched to a gene: 9. This CDR3 is 14 amino acids long. CDR1 is KGHSH, CDR2 LQKENI, per germline. In DNA form, the CDR3 reads TGTGCCAGCTCACCGGGACAGAACCATAAGGAGCAGTACTTC. Its protein product is CASSPGQNHKEQYF.

This clonotype was observed a handful of times. This sequence joins TRBV24-1 and TRBJ2-1; possible D gene TRBD2, 6 bases. From germline, CDR1 is KGHDR and CDR2 SFDVKD. Trimming pared 2 bases from V and 2 bases from J, leaving 12 bases between. The CDR3 runs to 16 residues. The CDR3 loop is CATSDSEAGTYNEQFF. CDR3 DNA sequence: TGTGCCACCAGTGATTCGGAGGCGGGGACCTACAATGAGCAGTTCTTC.

This chain uses TRBV20-1 with TRBJ1-4; possibly TRBD1 for D (5 bases). From germline, CDR1 is DFQATT and CDR2 SNEGSKA (reference sequence). The CDR3 spans 14 residues. Trimming shortened V by 1 base and J by 0 bases, and 6 bases separated the two germline ends. The CDR3 region has the DNA TGCAGTGCTAGAGCGACAGCAACTAATGAAAAACTGTTTTTT. It yields the protein CSARATATNEKLFF.

The chain links TRBV21-1 to TRBJ2-7. TRBV21-1 is marked as a pseudogene. The CDR3 is 14 residues long. The CDR3 protein is CASSKAPGFYEQYF. CDR3 bases: TGTGCCAGCAGCAAAGCTCCAGGATTCTACGAGCAGTACTTC.

This clonotype was seen more than once but under ten times. CDR3 loop: CSASPGTSGRHPYEQYF. CDR3 in DNA: TGCAGTGCTTCCCCCGGGACTAGCGGGAGGCATCCCTACGAGCAGTACTTC. The chain recombines TRBV20-1 with TRBJ2-7; TRBD2 aligns across 15 bases. This CDR3 has 17 residues. CDR1 and CDR2 from the germline V gene are DFQATT and SNEGSKA (reference sequence). V dropped 5 bases and J dropped 2; count of bases not matched to a gene: 10.

V gene TRBV29-1 combines with J gene TRBJ2-6; D might be TRBD1 (5 bases). The germline V gene encodes CDR1 SQVTM and CDR2 ANQGSEA. V lost 2 bases and J 0 bases, leaving 17 bases between the germline ends. The CDR3 contains 18 residues. The CDR3 DNA reads TGCAGCGTTGAAACGTCCTCAGGGTCATACTCTGGGGCCAACGTCCTGACTTTC. This encodes CSVETSSGSYSGANVLTF.

The chain combines TRBV29-1 with TRBJ2-2; 7 bases fit TRBD1. The CDR3 is 13 amino acids. The V gene end was trimmed by 7 bases and the J gene end by 0 bases; junction bases not matched to a gene: 2. Germline V gene data show CDR1 as SQVTM and CDR2 as ANQGSEA. Written as DNA, the CDR3 is TGCAGCGCTCAGGGGGCGAACACCGGGGAGCTGTTTTTT. Protein sequence: CSAQGANTGELFF.